This entry features one TCR beta chain sequence. Its specificity is not known. The sample belongs to a study of T cells expressing NK-cell markers. General study findings and limits: Top CD8+ clonotypes included the dominant CD3+CD56+NKG2C+ clonotypes in roughly 6 donors. HCMV specificity of the expanded NKG2C+ T cell clones stayed unclear.

Making the TCR beta cDNA relied on 5'RACE template switching with UMIs. TCRdb reprocessed the 5' RACE reads, with one entry per CDR3 protein and no DNA. The sample is made up of 250,000 or so distinct CDR3 sequences, and the top ten hold more than 3.5% of it. Looked up from germline, CDR1 is SQVTM and CDR2 is ANQGSEA. The CDR3 is 16 amino acids. The chain couples TRBV29-1 to TRBJ2-1; TCRdb picks TRBD2, but there is no DNA to check that call. The sample consisted of blood T cells: a sorted CD56 or NKG2C T cell subset, CD4+ or CD8+ T cells, or bulk PBMC T cells (not recorded which). This clonotype was sampled from a woman aged 18 to 69 in good health. The chain's CDR3 is CSTQTSGGPSYNEQFF.